The clone carrying this T cell receptor beta chain has just a few counts. Its antigen is not known. MiXCR, run by TCRdb on the reads, gives a single entry per CDR3 protein. This table holds under 350,000 distinct CDR3 sequences, 9.6% found once. These data belong to a study of T cell repertoires in cytomegalovirus infection. As for the study in general: Public signatures in TCR beta pointed to CMV infection and matching HLA type. Notes on the study in general: Cumulative public TCR beta family frequency identified CMV carriers with the relevant HLA. CMV-specific HLA-C-restricted TCR beta clonotypes dominated the ex vivo response.

Looked up from germline, CDR1 is SQVTM and CDR2 is ANQGSEA. The CDR3 sequence is 14 residues long. V lost 3 bases to trimming and J lost 4 bases, with 15 bases between them. The clonotype originates from a human donor in good health (CMV status not recorded). Some clones in this sample may be carry-over from other donors' samples. The sequenced sample was PBMCs. This rearrangement joins TRBV29-1 to TRBJ1-2; no clear D gene. The CDR3 sequence: CSVDEAGQSYGYTF. The CDR3 nucleotides read TGCAGCGTTGATGAGGCAGGTCAGAGCTATGGCTACACCTTC.